The next 30 T cell receptor beta chains were all read from a single sample in a study of blood T cell repertoires in COVID-19. The repertoire was sequenced with immunoSEQ multiplex PCR; TCRdb's copy has only in-frame clones and lacks some. The sample carries approximately 130,000 clones, around 77% recorded once. Material: peripheral blood. The source is a human donor in a cohort sampled during active COVID-19.

The V gene is TRBV6-5, the J gene TRBJ2-7; tentatively, D is TRBD1 (7 bases). Germline-derived CDR1 and CDR2 are MNHEY and SVGAGI. The CDR3 spans 12 residues. The V gene lost 8 bases and the J gene lost 3 bases, with 11 bases spanning the gap. CDR3 protein: CASAGQFYEQYF. The CDR3 bases are TGTGCCAGCGCGGGACAGTTCTACGAGCAGTACTTC.

This clone was seen only a few times. The chain joins TRBV27 to TRBJ1-1, with 9 bases that match TRBD1. CDR1 is MNHEY, CDR2 SMNVEV, per germline (reference sequence). The CDR3 covers 13 residues. V trimming: 2 bases; J trimming: 7 bases; junction bases outside the gene matches: 2. DNA for the CDR3: TGTGCCAGCAGTTTAGGACAGGGGTATGAAGCTTTCTTT. It yields the protein CASSLGQGYEAFF.

The chain uses TRBV11-2 and TRBJ2-5; 12 bases align to TRBD2. J was trimmed by 0 bases and V by 4 bases; bases with no gene match: 9. CDR3 length: 18 amino acids. Germline CDR1 reads SGHAT; CDR2 reads FQNNGV. CDR3 sequence reads: CASSSLAGGRLYQETQYF. CDR3 nucleotide sequence: TGTGCCAGCAGCTCCCTAGCGGGGGGGCGCTTGTACCAAGAGACCCAGTACTTC.

The chain links TRBV28 to TRBJ1-2; D possibly corresponds to TRBD1 (6 bases). V lost 3 bases to trimming and J lost 6 bases, with 11 bases between them. The CDR3 totals 13 residues. CDR1 and CDR2 (germline): MDHEN, SYDVKM. The DNA of the CDR3 is TGTGCCAGCAGTTTTAACAGGGTGGATGGCTACACCTTC. Encoded protein: CASSFNRVDGYTF.

The genes are TRBV18 and TRBJ2-6; D might be TRBD1 (5 bases). Trimming left V 6 bases short and J 4 bases short, with 13 bases between. Germline V gives CDR1 KGHSH, CDR2 LQKENI. The CDR3 covers 15 residues. The CDR3 DNA follows: TGTGCCAGCTCCCCCAGGGCCCCGGGGGCCAACGTCCTGACTTTC. Translating it yields CASSPRAPGANVLTF. The variable domain in full, completed from reference TRBV18 and TRBJ2-6, reads NAGVMQNPRHLVRRRGQEARLRCSPMKGHSHVYWYRQLPEEGLKFMVYLQKENIIDESGMPKERFSAEFPKEGPSILRIQQVVRGDSAAYFCASSPRAPGANVLTFGAGSRLTVL.

J is TRBJ1-6 and V is TRBV5-8; TRBD1 matches 9 bases. Germline CDR1 SGHTS, CDR2 YDEGEE. This CDR3 has 16 residues. V shed 3 bases and J 7 bases; nucleotides not matched to a gene: 8. The CDR3 DNA sequence: TGTGCCAGCAGCTCGATTGGGACAGGGATCAATTCACCCCTCCACTTT. Translated: CASSSIGTGINSPLHF.

The chain recombines TRBV9 with TRBJ1-4; 9 bases align to TRBD1. Germline-derived CDR1 and CDR2 are SGDLS and YYNGEE. The CDR3 length is 15 residues. V dropped 3 bases and J dropped 6; count of bases not matched to a gene: 6. Here the CDR3 reads CASSGGTGGDEKLFF. The CDR3 coding sequence is TGTGCCAGCAGCGGCGGAACAGGGGGCGATGAAAAACTGTTTTTT. Looking up the rest from reference TRBV9 and TRBJ1-4 gives the full variable domain: DSGVTQTPKHLITATGQRVTLRCSPRSGDLSVYWYQQSLDQGLQFLIQYYNGEERAKGNILERFSAQQFPDLHSELNLSSLELGDSALYFCASSGGTGGDEKLFFGSGTQLSVL.

The rearrangement uses TRBV3-1 (or the pseudogene TRBV3-2) and TRBJ2-5; D possibly corresponds to TRBD2 (5 bases). Trimming removed 4 bases from V and 5 bases from J, with 11 bases in between. This CDR3 spans 13 amino acids. Germline V gene lookup returns CDR1 LGHDT and CDR2 YNNKEL (reference sequence). CDR3 in amino acids: CASSPGGLETQYF. As DNA, the CDR3 is TGTGCCAGCAGCCCTGGAGGTTTGGAGACCCAGTACTTC.

The rearrangement joins TRBV15 to TRBJ1-3, with D possibly TRBD1 on 6 matching bases. Germline assignment: CDR1 LNHNV and CDR2 YYDKDF (reference sequence). V was clipped by 0 bases and J by 0 bases, with 15 bases between them. CDR3 length: 18 amino acids. CDR3 protein: CATSRDGSTGNSGNTIYF. CDR3 DNA sequence: TGTGCCACCAGCAGAGATGGTAGTACAGGGAACTCTGGAAACACCATATATTTT.

The genes are TRBV20-1 and TRBJ1-1; 8 positions agree with TRBD1. With 3 bases clipped from V and 2 bases from J, the junction kept 11 bases outside the gene matches. The CDR3 is made up of 16 amino acids. Germline V CDR1 and CDR2: DFQATT, SNEGSKA (reference sequence). The CDR3: CSASSSQGAGNTEAFF. Written as DNA, the CDR3 is TGCAGTGCTAGTTCAAGCCAGGGGGCGGGTAACACTGAAGCTTTCTTT.

The count of this clone is one. The chain recombines TRBV19 with TRBJ2-1; 7 nucleotides match TRBD1. Germline V lookup: CDR1 LNHDA, CDR2 SQIVND (reference sequence). V lost 4 bases, J lost 14 bases, and 5 bases stayed unmatched. The CDR3 contains 11 residues. The CDR3 DNA sequence: TGTGCCAGTAGTAGGACAGGATGGAAGTTCTTC. Translated: CASSRTGWKFF.

This clone occurred once. The chain uses TRBV6-6 and TRBJ1-5, with 7 bases aligning to TRBD1. CDR1 and CDR2 (germline): MNHNY, SVGAGI (reference sequence). V lost 6 bases to trimming and J lost 3 bases; unmatched junction nucleotides: 8. The CDR3 sequence is 15 residues long. The CDR3: CASSPRGDTNQPQHF. Written as DNA, the CDR3 is TGTGCCAGCAGCCCCAGGGGGGACACCAATCAGCCCCAGCATTTT.

V gene TRBV6-2 or TRBV6-3 combines with J gene TRBJ1-2; D remains ambiguous. CDR3 length: 15 residues. The V gene's germline CDR1 is MNHEY and CDR2 SVGEGT. V lost 0 bases, J lost 5 bases, and 13 bases lay in between. The CDR3 region is CASSYSYSREYGYTF. CDR3 DNA sequence: TGTGCCAGCAGTTACTCCTACAGTCGGGAGTATGGCTACACCTTC.

The chain links TRBV19 to TRBJ2-7; D remains unclear. With 6 bases removed from V and 1 base from J, the gap between germline ends came to 10 bases. CDR1 is LNHDA and CDR2 is SQIVND in the germline V gene (reference sequence). The CDR3 spans 13 residues. CDR3 region: CASSPAASYEQYF. The CDR3 nucleotides are TGTGCCAGTAGCCCCGCGGCTTCCTACGAGCAGTACTTC.

The J gene is TRBJ1-5, the V gene TRBV19; the D is unclear. Trimming shortened V by 5 bases and J by 1 base, and 9 bases separated the two germline ends. The CDR3 has 14 amino acids. The germline CDR1 and CDR2 sequences are LNHDA and SQIVND (reference sequence). CDR3 amino acids: CASSPGLSNQPQHF. CDR3 in DNA: TGTGCCAGTAGTCCCGGACTGAGCAATCAGCCCCAGCATTTT.

CDR3 bases: TGTGCCAGCTCCCCAAATGGAGGGTACTCCTACGAGCAGTACTTC. Translation: CASSPNGGYSYEQYF. The rearrangement links TRBV18 to TRBJ2-7; D is perhaps TRBD2 (6 bases). V lost 6 bases, J lost 0 bases, and 15 bases lay in between. The CDR3 spans 15 residues. CDR1 is KGHSH and CDR2 is LQKENI in the germline V gene.

This CDR3 is CASRSSGGAGTQYF. The CDR3 nucleotides are TGTGCCAGTAGATCTAGCGGGGGGGCGGGGACCCAGTACTTC. The gene calls are TRBV19 and TRBJ2-5, with 12 bases that match TRBD2. Per the germline V gene, CDR1 is LNHDA and CDR2 is SQIVND (reference sequence). The CDR3 totals 14 residues. The J segment lost 7 bases and the V segment lost 6 bases, leaving 6 bases of the junction unmatched.

This rearrangement joins TRBV19 to TRBJ2-3, with 10 bases that match TRBD1. V lost 5 bases and J lost 2; bases outside the gene matches: 7. Germline loops: CDR1 LNHDA, CDR2 SQIVND (reference sequence). The CDR3 length is 16 residues. The DNA for the CDR3 is TGTGCCAGTAGTCCGAGACAGGGGGCCCTCACAGATACGCAGTATTTT. Its translation: CASSPRQGALTDTQYF.

The J gene is TRBJ1-1, the V gene TRBV6-5, with a possible D match to TRBD1 (5 bases). The V end lost 2 bases, the J end lost 10 bases, and 8 bases lay between the germline ends. Per germline, CDR1 MNHEY and CDR2 SVGAGI. The CDR3 has 11 amino acids. CDR3 nucleotides: TGTGCCAGCAGTTACGACAGCCGAGCTTTCTTT. It codes for CASSYDSRAFF.

The chain links TRBV5-1 to TRBJ1-1; 7 bases map to TRBD1. The CDR3 runs 14 residues. Trimming cost V 0 bases and J 5 bases; bases outside gene matches: 4. Germline CDR1 is SGHRS and CDR2 is YFSETQ. The DNA of the CDR3 is TGCGCCAGCAGCTTGGGTTCAGGGGGGACTGAAGCTTTCTTT. This sequence encodes CASSLGSGGTEAFF. The full variable domain, in which reference TRBV5-1 and TRBJ1-1 provide the parts outside the CDR3, is KAGVTQTPRYLIKTRGQQVTLSCSPISGHRSVSWYQQTPGQGLQFLFEYFSETQRNKGNFPGRFSGRQFSNSRSEMNVSTLELGDSALYLCASSLGSGGTEAFFGQGTRLTVV.

This clone was picked up one time. The chain links TRBV19 to TRBJ1-2; 7 bases align to TRBD1. Germline V gene lookup returns CDR1 LNHDA and CDR2 SQIVND (reference sequence). V dropped 7 bases and J dropped 8; count of bases not matched to a gene: 7. The CDR3 has 12 amino acids. CDR3 in DNA: TGTGCCAGTATTGGCCAGGGGGTCGGCTACACCTTC. Translated, it gives CASIGQGVGYTF. The variable domain in full, with the rest retrieved from reference TRBV19 and TRBJ1-2, is DGGITQSPKYLFRKEGQNVTLSCEQNLNHDAMYWYRQDPGQGLRLIYYSQIVNDFQKGDIAEGYSVSREKKESFPLTVTSAQKNPTAFYLCASIGQGVGYTFGSGTRLTVV.

The chain recombines TRBV5-6 with TRBJ1-2, with 10 positions matching TRBD1. Germline assignment: CDR1 SGHDT and CDR2 YYEEEE. The V gene end was trimmed by 7 bases and the J gene end by 3 bases; junction bases not matched to a gene: 9. The CDR3 contains 15 residues. This CDR3 is CASGGSTGGDYGYTF. CDR3 bases: TGTGCCAGCGGGGGCTCGACAGGGGGCGACTATGGCTACACCTTC. The entire variable domain, with the rest obtained from reference TRBV5-6 and TRBJ1-2, is as follows: DAGVTQSPTHLIKTRGQQVTLRCSPKSGHDTVSWYQQALGQGPQFIFQYYEEEERQRGNFPDRFSGHQFPNYSSELNVNALLLGDSALYLCASGGSTGGDYGYTFGSGTRLTVV.

This chain links TRBV4-1 with TRBJ2-7, with D possibly TRBD1 on 6 matching bases. The V end lost 4 bases, the J end lost 0 bases, and 13 bases lay between the germline ends. The CDR3 contains 15 residues. Germline CDR1 reads MGHRA; CDR2 reads YSYEKL. This chain's CDR3 is CASSLRGDSSYEQYF. CDR3 in DNA: TGCGCCAGCAGCCTCAGGGGCGACAGCTCCTACGAGCAGTACTTC.

This clone came up many times. The rearrangement links TRBV2 to TRBJ2-1; TRBD1 matches at 7 bases. Germline V gene lookup returns CDR1 SNHLY and CDR2 FYNNEI. The CDR3 length is 13 residues. J lost 4 bases, V lost 6 bases, and 3 bases had no gene match. CDR3 loop: CASSWDSYNEQFF. The DNA for the CDR3 is TGTGCCAGCAGCTGGGACAGTTACAATGAGCAGTTCTTC.

In the case of this clone: The same CDR3 is also encoded by other DNA sequences in this sample. The V call is TRBV3-1 (or the pseudogene TRBV3-2), the J call TRBJ1-1, with D hard to call. This CDR3 is built from 11 residues. V was pared by 6 bases and J by 5 bases, with 7 bases between. From germline, CDR1 is LGHDT and CDR2 YNNKEL (reference sequence). CDR3 bases: TGTGCCAGCAGAGGAGGAACTGAAGCTTTCTTT. This encodes CASRGGTEAFF.

This clone has just a few counts. This rearrangement joins TRBV7-9 to TRBJ2-6; D call uncertain. Germline assignment: CDR1 SEHNR and CDR2 FQNEAQ (reference sequence). V was pared by 6 bases and J by 1 base, with 4 bases between. The CDR3 loop spans 13 amino acids. DNA for the CDR3: TGTGCCAGCAGGGCTTCTGGGGCCAACGTCCTGACTTTC. It codes for CASRASGANVLTF.

This clone appeared a few times. J is TRBJ1-1 and V is TRBV12-5, with 8 bases identical to TRBD1. The V gene end was trimmed by 1 base and the J gene end by 7 bases; junction bases not matched to a gene: 5. The CDR3 is 14 residues long. From germline, CDR1 is LGHNT and CDR2 FRNRAP. Here the CDR3 reads CASGLGQGANEAFF. CDR3 DNA: TGTGCTAGTGGTTTGGGGCAGGGGGCTAATGAAGCTTTCTTT.

The chain employs TRBV5-1 and TRBJ1-1; TRBD1 aligns across 11 bases. The ends lost 0 bases at V and 11 bases at J; junction bases unmatched: 6. From germline, CDR1 is SGHRS and CDR2 YFSETQ. The CDR3 is 14 amino acids. CDR3 in DNA: TGCGCCAGCAGCTTGGGGACAGGGGGCGACGGGGCTTTCTTT. Its protein is CASSLGTGGDGAFF.

This clone came up once. CDR3 DNA: TGCGCCAGCAGCTTCCCGGGACAGGGGAGAAAAAAACTGTTTTTT. Translation: CASSFPGQGRKKLFF. The rearrangement links TRBV23-1 to TRBJ1-4, with TRBD1 identical over 10 bases. TRBV23-1 qualifies as an ORF whose function is uncertain. Trimming cost V 6 bases and J 9 bases; bases outside gene matches: 10. The CDR3 is 15 amino acids.

The chain joins TRBV28 to TRBJ2-1, with TRBD2 matching over 8 bases. J lost 6 bases, V lost 7 bases, and 8 bases had no gene match. The CDR3 contains 14 residues. Germline loops: CDR1 MDHEN, CDR2 SYDVKM. The CDR3 reads CASTPGLGLNEQFF. The CDR3 DNA sequence: TGTGCCAGCACACCGGGACTAGGACTCAATGAGCAGTTCTTC.